One and the same sample provided the 20 T cell receptor beta chains below, sequenced in a study of blood T cell repertoires in COVID-19. The data were produced by immunoSEQ multiplex PCR, yet TCRdb's version contains in-frame clones alone and is incomplete. The sample consists of under 550,000 clones, roughly 89% of them appearing once. The sample comprised peripheral blood. These receptors were taken from a young man with COVID-19, enrolled during active disease.

This clone occurred once. An end of the junction differs from the germline gene, which may be a read error. CDR3 amino acids: CASSDSGVGELFF. In nucleotides, the CDR3 is TGTGCCAGCAGTGACTCCGGGGTCGGGGAGCTGTTTTTT. The chain employs TRBV6-5 and TRBJ2-2; D is possibly TRBD2 (5 bases). The CDR3 is 13 residues long. Germline CDR1 and CDR2: MNHEY and SVGAGI.

This clone was seen a few times. The chain couples TRBV7-2 to TRBJ2-2, with D possibly being TRBD1 (5 bases). Germline V CDR1 and CDR2: SGHTA, FQGNSA. V lost 2 bases and J lost 0, with 10 bases in between. This CDR3 spans 16 amino acids. The DNA for the CDR3 is TGTGCCAGCAGCTTACAGGGCGGACCGAACACCGGGGAGCTGTTTTTT. Translating it yields CASSLQGGPNTGELFF.

The CDR3 sequence is CASSLTYSTGLPLHF. CDR3 nucleotide sequence: TGTGCCAGCAGCCTAACATACTCGACAGGCTTACCCCTCCACTTT. The chain links TRBV5-8 to TRBJ1-6, with D perhaps TRBD1 (6 bases). The CDR3 extends over 15 amino acids. The ends were cut back, 4 bases at V and 12 bases at J, with 20 bases in the middle. Germline V CDR1 and CDR2: SGHTS, YDEGEE.

This clone was recorded only once. V usage is TRBV5-1 and J usage is TRBJ1-2, with D possibly matching TRBD1 (5 bases). The CDR3 contains 14 residues. Germline V gene data show CDR1 as SGHRS and CDR2 as YFSETQ. The ends were cut back, 0 bases at V and 3 bases at J, with 9 bases in the middle. CDR3 region: CASSLGGGDYGYTF. In DNA, the CDR3 is TGCGCCAGCAGCTTGGGCGGAGGGGACTATGGCTACACCTTC.

V usage is TRBV11-2 and J usage is TRBJ2-1, with TRBD2 matching 7 bases. The ends lost 5 bases at V and 4 bases at J; junction bases unmatched: 5. From germline, CDR1 is SGHAT and CDR2 FQNNGV. The CDR3 loop spans 14 amino acids. The DNA for the CDR3 is TGTGCCAGCAGCGGGCCTAGCGGTTACAATGAGCAGTTCTTC. This gives the protein CASSGPSGYNEQFF. Filled out from reference TRBV11-2 and TRBJ2-1, the complete variable domain reads EAGVAQSPRYKIIEKRQSVAFWCNPISGHATLYWYQQILGQGPKLLIQFQNNGVVDDSQLPKDRFSAERLKGVDSTLKIQPAKLEDSAVYLCASSGPSGYNEQFFGPGTRLTVL.

The V and J genes are TRBV3-1 (or the pseudogene TRBV3-2) and TRBJ1-2; unclear D gene. The CDR3 consists of 12 residues. The germline gives CDR1 LGHDT, CDR2 YNNKEL (reference sequence). Between the trimmed V and J ends, which lost 1 base and 4 bases, there was a span of 4 bases. The CDR3 DNA reads TGTGCCAGCAGCCAAGGAGGCTATGGCTACACCTTC. As protein: CASSQGGYGYTF.

The CDR3: CASMGGSWETQYF. The CDR3 DNA is TGTGCCAGCATGGGCGGGAGTTGGGAGACCCAGTACTTC. The chain uses TRBV2 and TRBJ2-5; 7 nucleotides align to TRBD2. J gave up 5 bases and V 7 bases, and 7 bases lay outside the gene matches. In germline, CDR1 is SNHLY, CDR2 FYNNEI. The CDR3 extends over 13 amino acids.

The V and J genes are TRBV5-6 and TRBJ2-2, with TRBD2 matching 10 bases. This CDR3 is built from 15 residues. Germline CDR1 reads SGHDT; CDR2 reads YYEEEE. J was trimmed by 4 bases and V by 1 base; bases with no gene match: 1. CDR3 sequence: CASSLIAGGTGELFF. The CDR3 coding sequence is TGTGCCAGCAGCTTGATAGCGGGAGGCACCGGGGAGCTGTTTTTT.

The genes are TRBV15 and TRBJ2-7, with D maybe TRBD2 (6 bases). Trimming left V 0 bases short and J 3 bases short, with 12 bases between. Germline CDR1 LNHNV, CDR2 YYDKDF (reference sequence). The CDR3 extends over 15 amino acids. The CDR3 region is CATSRDRGTDYEQYF. The CDR3, as DNA: TGTGCCACCAGCAGAGATCGCGGGACGGACTACGAGCAGTACTTC.

The CDR3 sequence is CASRGQGADEQYF. CDR3 DNA sequence: TGTGCCAGCCGCGGACAGGGGGCCGACGAGCAGTACTTC. The chain recombines TRBV12-3 or TRBV12-4 with TRBJ2-7; 11 bases align to TRBD1. The CDR3 covers 13 residues. Trimming took 8 bases from V and 5 from J; bases not matched to a gene: 5.

The chain is built from TRBV19 and TRBJ2-2, with 8 bases that match TRBD2. The junction had 6 bases not matched to a gene; V was cut back by 3 bases and J by 3 bases. This CDR3 contains 16 residues. The germline CDR1 and CDR2 sequences are LNHDA and SQIVND (reference sequence). In DNA, the CDR3 is TGTGCCAGTAGTATGGGAACTAGCGGTTACACCGGGGAGCTGTTTTTT. It specifies CASSMGTSGYTGELFF.

The chain combines TRBV30 with TRBJ2-1; 11 positions match TRBD2. The CDR3 is 16 residues long. Per germline, CDR1 GTSNPN and CDR2 SVGIG (reference sequence). V gave up 3 bases and J gave up 7 bases; unmatched junction bases: 11. The CDR3, as DNA: TGTGCCTGGAGCACACCCACTAGCGGGAGATCGAATGAGCAGTTCTTC. It translates to CAWSTPTSGRSNEQFF.

The V gene is TRBV15, the J gene TRBJ1-4, with 8 bases aligning to TRBD1. Trimming at V came to 2 bases and at J to 4 bases, leaving 6 bases not matched to a gene. The CDR3 extends over 16 amino acids. In germline, CDR1 is LNHNV, CDR2 YYDKDF (reference sequence). This chain's CDR3 is CATSRSRDRHNEKLFF. Here the CDR3 DNA reads TGTGCCACCAGCAGATCCAGGGACAGGCATAATGAAAAACTGTTTTTT.

The chain is built from TRBV15 and TRBJ2-5; the match to TRBD1 covers 7 bases. The CDR3 contains 13 residues. With 8 bases clipped from V and 4 bases from J, the junction kept 7 bases outside the gene matches. The germline V gene encodes CDR1 LNHNV and CDR2 YYDKDF (reference sequence). CDR3 bases: TGTGCCACCCGACGCAGGGGGTCAGAGACCCAGTACTTC. This gives the protein CATRRRGSETQYF.

Written as DNA, the CDR3 is TGTGCCAGCAGTTCGGAACTAGGGACCGGGGAGCTGTTTTTT. Amino acid sequence: CASSSELGTGELFF. The rearrangement joins TRBV27 to TRBJ2-2, with a weak D call TRBD2 (5 bases). Germline CDR1 reads MNHEY; CDR2 reads SMNVEV (reference sequence). This CDR3 spans 14 amino acids. V lost 4 bases to trimming and J lost 5 bases, with 11 bases between them.

The chain combines TRBV5-1 with TRBJ2-2; 8 nucleotides align to TRBD1. The trim removed 0 bases at V and 6 bases at J, leaving 1 base unmatched. Germline loops: CDR1 SGHRS, CDR2 YFSETQ. The CDR3 is 14 residues long. CDR3 region: CASSLAQGAGELFF. The CDR3 DNA reads as TGCGCCAGCAGCTTGGCACAGGGGGCCGGGGAGCTGTTTTTT.

The chain couples TRBV11-2 to TRBJ2-3; D is perhaps TRBD2 (6 bases). CDR1 is SGHAT, CDR2 FQNNGV, per germline. This CDR3 is built from 14 residues. The V end was cut by 2 bases, the J end by 4 bases, with 10 bases between. The DNA of the CDR3 is TGTGCCAGCAGCTTAATACTAGCCCCAGATACGCAGTATTTT. Translated: CASSLILAPDTQYF.

The chain recombines TRBV2 with TRBJ2-5; a possible D gene is TRBD2 (5 bases). The CDR3 is 13 residues long. The ends were cut back, 2 bases at V and 4 bases at J, with 8 bases in the middle. From germline, CDR1 is SNHLY and CDR2 FYNNEI. DNA for the CDR3: TGTGCCAGCAGTGAATGGGCGGGAGAGACCCAGTACTTC. Translating gives CASSEWAGETQYF.

This chain joins TRBV6-5 and TRBJ1-2, with TRBD1 matching 9 bases. This CDR3 contains 14 residues. The germline gives CDR1 MNHEY, CDR2 SVGAGI. Trimming at V came to 7 bases and at J to 2 bases, leaving 5 bases not matched to a gene. The CDR3 bases are TGTGCCAGCAACAAACAGGGGGCGAACTATGGCTACACCTTC. It is translated as CASNKQGANYGYTF.

This chain links TRBV5-6 with TRBJ2-3; 9 positions agree with TRBD2. The CDR3 totals 16 residues. Germline CDR1 and CDR2: SGHDT and YYEEEE. With 2 bases clipped from V and 2 bases from J, the junction kept 6 bases outside the gene matches. The CDR3 nucleotides read TGTGCCAGCAGCTTTACTAGCGGGTTGCACACAGATACGCAGTATTTT. It specifies CASSFTSGLHTDTQYF. Full variable domain (missing parts from reference TRBV5-6 and TRBJ2-3): DAGVTQSPTHLIKTRGQQVTLRCSPKSGHDTVSWYQQALGQGPQFIFQYYEEEERQRGNFPDRFSGHQFPNYSSELNVNALLLGDSALYLCASSFTSGLHTDTQYFGPGTRLTVL.